The 10 T cell receptor beta chains in this list originate from one sample, sequenced in a study of regulatory T cells in long-lasting Graves disease (TCRdb year 2021). Per the publication, the time point label means: newly diagnosed GD, antithyroid drugs for less than 3 months. RNA was extracted from PBMCs in TRIzol for both TCR sequencing and RNA sequencing. The library was obtained by multiplex PCR. For sequencing, an Illumina HiSeq 4000 was employed. CDR3 regions were amplified by Arm-PCR with iRepertoire HTBI primers to construct TCR beta libraries. Using fastp trimming at Q25 and MiXCR clonotype assembly, TCRdb reanalyzed the public sequencing data and kept in-frame beta chains. Each record represents a unique CDR3 protein, reported with the most common genes and DNA among its rows. The sample table shows 420,000 or so distinct CDR3 sequences, and over 15% are seen once. The ten largest make up about 23% of the sample.

These same data were also listed under a study on T cells in Graves' hyperthyroidism and ophthalmopathy.

Sequenced material: peripheral blood mononuclear cells (PBMCs), taken at new diagnosis, from a patient treated with antithyroid drugs. The receptor source for this set is a woman in her late teens or twenties with Graves disease. Donor details come from another sample of the same person, matched by shared clones.

This clonotype occurred many times. The CDR3, as DNA: TGTGCCAGCAGCGGGGCTGGCACTGAAGCTTTCTTT. It specifies CASSGAGTEAFF. The J gene is TRBJ1-1, the V gene TRBV12-3 or TRBV12-4; D possibly corresponds to TRBD1 (5 bases). The CDR3 runs 12 residues. V was clipped by 6 bases and J by 4 bases, with 9 bases between them.

This clonotype was found many times. This chain connects TRBV12-3 or TRBV12-4 to TRBJ1-4; possible D gene TRBD1, 5 bases. Trimming took 3 bases from V and 8 from J, leaving 13 bases between them. The CDR3 extends over 14 amino acids. The CDR3 protein is CASSFEGSREKLFF. In DNA, the CDR3 is TGTGCCAGCAGTTTTGAGGGGAGTCGGGAAAAACTGTTTTTT.

Details on this clonotype: This may come from a read error, since a much larger clone is one base off. The chain combines TRBV6-2 or TRBV6-3 with TRBJ1-1; 7 positions match TRBD1. The ends lost 0 bases at V and 5 bases at J; junction bases unmatched: 3. CDR1 is MNHEY and CDR2 is SVGEGT in the germline V gene. The CDR3 runs to 14 residues. The CDR3 region has the DNA TGTGCCAGCAGTTACTCGACAGGGAAAACTGAAGCTTTCTTT. This sequence encodes CASSYSTGKTEAFF.

This clonotype was found a few times. The CDR3 here is CAIGAGVGHEQYF. CDR3 nucleotide sequence: TGTGCCATCGGTGCGGGAGTAGGCCACGAGCAGTACTTC. This chain connects TRBV10-3 to TRBJ2-7, with 7 bases aligning to TRBD2. Germline V gene sequence: CDR1 ENHRY, CDR2 SYGVKD. This CDR3 is built from 13 residues. Unmatched junction bases numbered 9, after V lost 8 bases and J lost 5 bases.

In this sample, this clonotype turned up many times. The J gene is TRBJ1-4, the V gene TRBV5-1; D ambiguous. This CDR3 spans 15 amino acids. Between the trimmed V and J ends, which lost 3 bases and 10 bases, there was a span of 19 bases. The V gene's germline CDR1 is SGHRS and CDR2 YFSETQ. The CDR3 bases are TGCGCCAGCAGCTCCAACCCGGGCCTAGAGGGAAAACTGTTTTTT. This encodes CASSSNPGLEGKLFF.

The rearrangement uses TRBV12-5 and TRBJ2-1; tentative D call: TRBD1 (5 bases). Trimming took 5 bases from V and 11 from J, leaving 22 bases between them. The CDR3 runs to 15 residues. The germline gives CDR1 LGHNT, CDR2 FRNRAP. CDR3 sequence reads: CASGPGQEPMGKQFF. The DNA for the CDR3 is TGTGCTAGTGGTCCCGGACAAGAACCCATGGGGAAGCAGTTCTTC.

This chain connects TRBV20-1 to TRBJ2-7, with TRBD2 identical over 9 bases. V lost 0 bases, J lost 7 bases, and 10 bases stayed unmatched. CDR3 length equals 15 residues. Germline lookup yields CDR1 DFQATT and CDR2 SNEGSKA (reference sequence). DNA for the CDR3: TGCAGTGCTAGAGATAGGTCTAGCGGGACCAGGGAGCAGTACTTC. Translated: CSARDRSSGTREQYF.

V usage is TRBV19 and J usage is TRBJ2-1; 13 positions agree with TRBD2. The CDR3 covers 19 residues. CDR1 and CDR2 (germline): LNHDA, SQIVND (reference sequence). The V and J ends lost 2 bases and 2 bases, in that order; junction bases with no gene match: 9. The CDR3 loop is CASSIYRTSGSMAYNEQFF. Written as DNA, the CDR3 is TGTGCCAGTAGTATATATCGGACTAGCGGGAGTATGGCCTACAATGAGCAGTTCTTC. Using reference TRBV19 and TRBJ2-1 for the parts outside the CDR3, the full variable domain is DGGITQSPKYLFRKEGQNVTLSCEQNLNHDAMYWYRQDPGQGLRLIYYSQIVNDFQKGDIAEGYSVSREKKESFPLTVTSAQKNPTAFYLCASSIYRTSGSMAYNEQFFGPGTRLTVL.

This clonotype was picked up many times. The junction does not match germline at one end; this may be a read error. The chain recombines TRBV18 with TRBJ1-5; D gene unclear. Per the germline V gene, CDR1 is KGHSH and CDR2 is LQKENI. The CDR3 runs to 15 residues. Here the CDR3 reads CASSPESGRSQPQHF. CDR3 nucleotide sequence: TGCGCCAGCTCACCAGAATCCGGAAGGTCTCAGCCCCAGCATTTT.

This clonotype has at least ten counts. CDR3 protein: CASSYLLAGAYNEQFF. The CDR3 DNA reads TGTGCCAGCAGTTACTTACTAGCGGGAGCCTACAATGAGCAGTTCTTC. This chain uses TRBV6-2 or TRBV6-3 with TRBJ2-1; 11 bases fit TRBD2. Germline V lookup: CDR1 MNHEY, CDR2 SVGEGT. J gave up 2 bases and V 1 base, and 1 base lay outside the gene matches. This CDR3 spans 16 amino acids.